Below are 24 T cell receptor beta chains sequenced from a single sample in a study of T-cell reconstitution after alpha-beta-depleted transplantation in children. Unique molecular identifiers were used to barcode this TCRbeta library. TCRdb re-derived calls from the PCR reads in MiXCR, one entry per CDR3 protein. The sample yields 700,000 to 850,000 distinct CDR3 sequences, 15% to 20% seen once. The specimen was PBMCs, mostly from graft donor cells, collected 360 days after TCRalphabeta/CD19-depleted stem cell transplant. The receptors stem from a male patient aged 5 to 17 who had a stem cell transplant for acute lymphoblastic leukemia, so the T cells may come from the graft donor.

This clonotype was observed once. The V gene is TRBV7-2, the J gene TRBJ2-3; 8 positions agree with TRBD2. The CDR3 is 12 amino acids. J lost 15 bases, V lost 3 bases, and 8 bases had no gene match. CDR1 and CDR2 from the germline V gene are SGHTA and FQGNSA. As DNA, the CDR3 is TGTGCCAGCAGCTTCACTAGCGGTATCACTTATTTT. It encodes CASSFTSGITYF.

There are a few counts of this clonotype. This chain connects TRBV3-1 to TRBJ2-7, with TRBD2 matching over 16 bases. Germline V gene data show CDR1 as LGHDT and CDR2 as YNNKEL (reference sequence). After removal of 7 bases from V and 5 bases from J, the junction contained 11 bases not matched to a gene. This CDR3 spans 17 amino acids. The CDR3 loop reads CASTRGLAGGPPNEQYF. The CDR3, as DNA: TGTGCCAGCACCCGGGGACTAGCGGGAGGGCCGCCCAACGAGCAGTACTTC.

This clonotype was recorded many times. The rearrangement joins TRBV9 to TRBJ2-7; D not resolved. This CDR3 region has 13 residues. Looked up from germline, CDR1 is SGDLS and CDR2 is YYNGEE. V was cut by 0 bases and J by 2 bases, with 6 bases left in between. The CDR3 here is CASSVDWAYEQYF. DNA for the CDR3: TGTGCCAGCAGCGTAGATTGGGCCTACGAGCAGTACTTC.

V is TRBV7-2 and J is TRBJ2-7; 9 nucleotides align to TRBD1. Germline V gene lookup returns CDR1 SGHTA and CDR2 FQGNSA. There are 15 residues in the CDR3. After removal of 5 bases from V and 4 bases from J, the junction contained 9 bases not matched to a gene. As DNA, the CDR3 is TGTGCCAGCAGCCGTTCACAGGGGGCGGTGTACGAGCAGTACTTC. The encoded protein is CASSRSQGAVYEQYF.

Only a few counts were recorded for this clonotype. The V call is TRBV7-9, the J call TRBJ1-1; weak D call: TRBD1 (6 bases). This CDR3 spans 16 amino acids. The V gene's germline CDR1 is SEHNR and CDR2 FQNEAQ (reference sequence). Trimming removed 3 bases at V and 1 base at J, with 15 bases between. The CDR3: CASSFSAGTPNTEAFF. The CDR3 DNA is TGTGCCAGCAGCTTTTCCGCCGGGACACCGAACACTGAAGCTTTCTTT.

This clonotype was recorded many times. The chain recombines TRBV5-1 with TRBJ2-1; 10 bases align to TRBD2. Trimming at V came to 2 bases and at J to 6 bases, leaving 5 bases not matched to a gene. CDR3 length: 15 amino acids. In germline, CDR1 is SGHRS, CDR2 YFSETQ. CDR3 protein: CASSFSGTSVNEQFF. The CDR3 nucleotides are TGCGCCAGCAGCTTCTCCGGGACTAGCGTCAATGAGCAGTTCTTC.

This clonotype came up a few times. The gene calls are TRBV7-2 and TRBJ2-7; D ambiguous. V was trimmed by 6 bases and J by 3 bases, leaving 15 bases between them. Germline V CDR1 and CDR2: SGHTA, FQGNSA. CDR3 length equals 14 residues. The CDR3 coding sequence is TGTGCCAGCAGTTATGCGTCACAGCTCTACGAGCAGTACTTC. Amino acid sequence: CASSYASQLYEQYF.

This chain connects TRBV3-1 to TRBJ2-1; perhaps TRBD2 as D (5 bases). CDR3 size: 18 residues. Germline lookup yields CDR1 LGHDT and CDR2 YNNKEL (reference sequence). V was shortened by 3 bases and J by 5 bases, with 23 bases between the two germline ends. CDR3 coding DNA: TGTGCCAGCAGCCAGCACCCTTTCAGTGGGAGTAGGGACAATGAGCAGTTCTTC. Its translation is CASSQHPFSGSRDNEQFF.

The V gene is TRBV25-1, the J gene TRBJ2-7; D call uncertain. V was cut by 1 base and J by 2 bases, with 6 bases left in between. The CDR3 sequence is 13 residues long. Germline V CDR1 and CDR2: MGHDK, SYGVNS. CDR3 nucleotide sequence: TGTGCCAGCAGTGAATGGTCAGCCTACGAGCAGTACTTC. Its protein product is CASSEWSAYEQYF.

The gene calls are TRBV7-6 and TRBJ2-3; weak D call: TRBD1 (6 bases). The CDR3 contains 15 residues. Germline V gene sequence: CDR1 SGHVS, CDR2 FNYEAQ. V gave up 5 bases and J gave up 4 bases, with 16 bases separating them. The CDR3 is CASSTRTGLADTQYF. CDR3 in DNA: TGTGCCAGCAGCACCCGAACAGGGTTAGCAGATACGCAGTATTTT.

CDR3 sequence (DNA): TGTGCCAGCACCCCAGGGGACAGGGTCTACGAAAAACTGTTTTTT. Residues: CASTPGDRVYEKLFF. The chain is built from TRBV6-1 and TRBJ1-4, with 9 bases fitting TRBD1. Germline V gene sequence: CDR1 MNHNS, CDR2 SASEGT. There are 15 residues in the CDR3. V dropped 7 bases and J dropped 8; count of bases not matched to a gene: 11.

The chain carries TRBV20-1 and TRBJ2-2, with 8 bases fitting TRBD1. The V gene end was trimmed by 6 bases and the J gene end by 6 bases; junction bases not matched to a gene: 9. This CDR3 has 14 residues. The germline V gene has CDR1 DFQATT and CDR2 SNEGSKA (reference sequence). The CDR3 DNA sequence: TGCAGTGCCCCCAGGGGGCAAGGAGCCGGGGAGCTGTTTTTT. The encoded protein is CSAPRGQGAGELFF.

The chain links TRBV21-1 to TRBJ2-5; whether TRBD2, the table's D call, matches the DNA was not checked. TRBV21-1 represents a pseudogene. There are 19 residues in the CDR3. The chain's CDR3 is CASSNIGTSGRPGGETQYF. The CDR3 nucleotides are TGTGCCAGCAGCAATATCGGGACTAGCGGGAGGCCAGGGGGGGAGACCCAGTACTTC.

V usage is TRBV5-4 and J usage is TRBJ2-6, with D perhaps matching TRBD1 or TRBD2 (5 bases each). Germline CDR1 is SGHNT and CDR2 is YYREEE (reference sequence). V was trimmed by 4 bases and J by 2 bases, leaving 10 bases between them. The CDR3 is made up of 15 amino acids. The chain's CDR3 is CASSRRGAGANVLTF. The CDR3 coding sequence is TGTGCCAGCAGCCGAAGAGGGGCTGGGGCCAACGTCCTGACTTTC.

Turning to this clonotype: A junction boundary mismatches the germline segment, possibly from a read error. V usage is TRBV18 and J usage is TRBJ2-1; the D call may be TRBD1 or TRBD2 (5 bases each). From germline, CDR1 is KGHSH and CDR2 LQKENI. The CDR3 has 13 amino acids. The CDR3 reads CASSSGTDNGQFF. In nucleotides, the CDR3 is TGTGCCAGCTCATCCGGGACGGACAATGGGCAGTTCTTC.

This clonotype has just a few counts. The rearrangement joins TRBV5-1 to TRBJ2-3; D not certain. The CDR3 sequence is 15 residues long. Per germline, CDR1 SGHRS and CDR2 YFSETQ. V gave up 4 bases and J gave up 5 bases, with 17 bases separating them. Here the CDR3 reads CASSPLWRLGDTQYF. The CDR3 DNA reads TGCGCCAGCAGCCCTCTTTGGCGCTTGGGAGATACGCAGTATTTT.

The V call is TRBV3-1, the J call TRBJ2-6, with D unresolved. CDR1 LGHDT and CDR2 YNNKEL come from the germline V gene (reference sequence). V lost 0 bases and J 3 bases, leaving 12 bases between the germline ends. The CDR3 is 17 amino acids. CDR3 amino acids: CASSQDLWGSGANVLTF. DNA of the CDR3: TGTGCCAGCAGCCAAGATCTCTGGGGTAGTGGGGCCAACGTCCTGACTTTC.

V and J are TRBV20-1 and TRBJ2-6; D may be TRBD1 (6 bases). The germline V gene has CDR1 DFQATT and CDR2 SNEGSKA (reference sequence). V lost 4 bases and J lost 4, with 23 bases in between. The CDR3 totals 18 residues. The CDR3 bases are TGCAGTGCTATGACAGGTTCTGGTCTGTTAAGGGGGGCCAACGTCCTGACTTTC. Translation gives CSAMTGSGLLRGANVLTF.

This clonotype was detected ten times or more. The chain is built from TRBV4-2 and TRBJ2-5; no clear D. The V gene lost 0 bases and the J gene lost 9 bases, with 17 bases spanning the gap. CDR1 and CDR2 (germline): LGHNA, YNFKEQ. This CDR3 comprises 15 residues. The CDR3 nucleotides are TGTGCCAGCAGCCAAGAGGGCTCGTGGGATATTGCCCAGTACTTC. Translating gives CASSQEGSWDIAQYF.

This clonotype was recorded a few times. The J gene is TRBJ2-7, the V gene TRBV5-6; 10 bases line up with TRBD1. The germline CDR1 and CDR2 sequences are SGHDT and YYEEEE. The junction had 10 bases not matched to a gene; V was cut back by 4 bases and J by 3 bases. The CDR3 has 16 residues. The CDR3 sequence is CASSRTGTGVIYEQYF. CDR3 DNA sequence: TGTGCCAGCAGCAGAACCGGGACAGGGGTCATCTACGAGCAGTACTTC.

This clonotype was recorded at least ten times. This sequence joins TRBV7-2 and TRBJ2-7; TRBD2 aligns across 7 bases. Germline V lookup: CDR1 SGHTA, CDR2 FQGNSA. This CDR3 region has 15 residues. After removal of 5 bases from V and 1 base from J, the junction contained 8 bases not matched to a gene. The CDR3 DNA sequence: TGTGCCAGCAGCGCCGGGGCGGGAGAGTCCTACGAGCAGTACTTC. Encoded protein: CASSAGAGESYEQYF.

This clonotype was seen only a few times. The CDR3 is CASSVDSGEETQYF. The CDR3 DNA is TGTGCCAGCAGTGTGGATAGCGGGGAAGAGACCCAGTACTTC. The chain links TRBV25-1 to TRBJ2-5; the match to TRBD2 covers 8 bases. The CDR3 length is 14 residues. Trimming removed 4 bases from V and 3 bases from J; junction bases left unmatched: 4. Germline CDR1 is MGHDK and CDR2 is SYGVNS.

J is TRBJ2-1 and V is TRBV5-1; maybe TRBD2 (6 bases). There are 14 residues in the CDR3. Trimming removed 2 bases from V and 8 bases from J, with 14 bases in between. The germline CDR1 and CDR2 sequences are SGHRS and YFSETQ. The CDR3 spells CASSFDSGTDEQFF. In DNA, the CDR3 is TGCGCCAGCAGCTTTGACTCCGGGACTGATGAGCAGTTCTTC.

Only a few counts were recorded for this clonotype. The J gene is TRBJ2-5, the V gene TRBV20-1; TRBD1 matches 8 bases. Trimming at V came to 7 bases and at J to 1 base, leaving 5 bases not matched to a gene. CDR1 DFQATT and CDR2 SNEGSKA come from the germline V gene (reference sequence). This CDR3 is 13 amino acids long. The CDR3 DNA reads TGCAGTGGATGGACAGGGTTCCAAGAGACCCAGTACTTC. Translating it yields CSGWTGFQETQYF.